These T cell receptor beta chains were read from a single sample in a study of shared clonotypes between healthy human individuals. Profiled with immunoSEQ multiplex PCR; TCRdb holds only in-frame clones, not every one. The sample carries some 2,400,000 clones, 90% to 96% recorded once. Sequencing was performed on naive CD4+ T cells sorted from blood. The receptors derive from a young man in good health. Each CDR3 is given with its conserved first and last residue. A D gene is named only where the DNA matches it firmly. Only part of the rows carry a size: once, few, many, or a class if the clone is expanded.

D,V,size,J,length,CDR3,DNA
.,TRBV7-9,.,TRBJ1-2,16,CASSLDSPGRTYGYTF,TGTGCCAGCAGCTTAGATTCTCCGGGCAGGACCTATGGCTACACCTTC
.,TRBV5-1,.,TRBJ1-3,16,CASSPRDPGTGNTIYF,TGCGCCAGCAGCCCACGGGATCCAGGGACTGGAAACACCATATATTTT
.,TRBV2,.,TRBJ2-7,12,CASSVGTYEQYF,TGTGCCAGCAGTGTAGGTACCTACGAGCAGTACTTC
.,TRBV2,.,TRBJ1-1,13,CASSASGNTEAFF,TGTGCCAGCAGTGCATCCGGGAACACTGAAGCTTTCTTT
.,TRBV2,.,TRBJ1-1,15,CASRIWEGENTEAFF,TGTGCCAGCAGGATTTGGGAGGGAGAGAACACTGAAGCTTTCTTT
.,TRBV19,few,TRBJ1-6,17,CASASRESASYNSPLHF,TGTGCCAGCGCGTCTAGGGAGTCAGCCTCCTATAATTCACCCCTCCACTTT
.,TRBV27,.,TRBJ2-7,15,CASSSQGGAAYEQYF,TGTGCCAGCAGTTCTCAAGGGGGGGCGGCCTACGAGCAGTACTTC
.,TRBV5-1,.,TRBJ1-5,15,CASSPGLSSNQPQHF,TGCGCCAGCAGTCCGGGACTTTCTAGCAATCAGCCCCAGCATTTT
TRBD1,TRBV19,.,TRBJ2-7,15,CASSIAGGPTYEQYF,TGTGCCAGTAGTATAGCAGGGGGTCCCACCTACGAGCAGTACTTC
.,TRBV9,once,TRBJ2-7,15,CASSVALPRLPEQYF,TGTGCCAGCAGCGTAGCCCTCCCTAGGCTGCCCGAGCAGTACTTC
TRBD1,TRBV10-1,.,TRBJ2-4,17,CANQHRGQFLAKNIQYF,TGCGCCAACCAGCACCGGGGACAGTTCTTAGCCAAAAACATTCAGTACTTC
TRBD1,TRBV6-5,.,TRBJ2-7,15,CASRRGQGVGYEQYF,TGTGCCAGCAGAAGGGGACAGGGGGTAGGCTACGAGCAGTACTTC
TRBD2,TRBV5-1,once,TRBJ2-5,16,CASSPGSLAGLETQYF,TGCGCCAGCAGCCCCGGGAGCCTAGCGGGGCTAGAGACCCAGTACTTC
.,TRBV6-6,once,TRBJ2-7,13,CASRPPSAYEQYF,TGTGCCAGCAGACCCCCTAGCGCCTACGAGCAGTACTTC
.,TRBV13,.,TRBJ2-5,14,CASSLGAIPETQYF,TGTGCCAGCAGCTTAGGGGCTATTCCAGAGACCCAGTACTTC
TRBD1,TRBV7-2,.,TRBJ2-5,14,CASSTQQGRKTQYF,TGTGCCAGCAGCACGCAACAGGGGAGAAAGACCCAGTACTTC
.,TRBV6-1,.,TRBJ1-4,15,CASSDNKGDNEKLFF,TGTGCCAGCAGTGACAATAAGGGGGATAATGAAAAACTGTTTTTT
.,TRBV7-9,.,TRBJ1-2,16,CASSLVTGTALYGYTF,TGTGCCAGCAGCTTAGTTACCGGGACGGCACTCTATGGCTACACCTTC
TRBD1,TRBV11-1,few,TRBJ1-6,14,CASSPRTGSSPLHF,TGTGCCAGCAGCCCCCGGACAGGCTCCTCACCCCTCCACTTT
.,TRBV4-3,.,TRBJ2-7,17,CASSQDHRAGDPYEQYF,TGCGCCAGCAGCCAAGATCACCGTGCAGGGGACCCCTACGAGCAGTACTTC
TRBD1,TRBV29-1,.,TRBJ2-1,15,CSVKRQGAGYNEQFF,TGCAGCGTCAAAAGACAGGGGGCGGGGTACAATGAGCAGTTCTTC
.,TRBV10-1,.,TRBJ2-7,13,CASSSREGGEQYF,TGCGCCAGCAGTAGCAGGGAAGGGGGCGAGCAGTACTTC
TRBD1,TRBV7-3,.,TRBJ1-2,13,CASSGTGGGGYTF,TGTGCCAGCAGCGGGACAGGGGGCGGTGGCTACACCTTC
.,TRBV2,.,TRBJ2-7,16,CASSEYTGYTSYEQYF,TGTGCCAGCAGTGAATATACAGGGTACACTTCCTACGAGCAGTACTTC
TRBD2,TRBV10-1,.,TRBJ2-3,11,CATSGSGTQYF,TGCGCCACTAGCGGTAGCGGTACGCAGTATTTT
TRBD1,TRBV28,.,TRBJ1-1,15,CASSPGTGRNTEAFF,TGTGCCAGCAGTCCCGGGACAGGAAGGAACACTGAAGCTTTCTTT
.,TRBV19,.,TRBJ1-1,17,CASSPRPRQDMNTEAFF,TGTGCCAGTAGTCCAAGACCAAGACAGGACATGAACACTGAAGCTTTCTTT
.,TRBV27,.,TRBJ2-7,13,CASKKRVGYEQYF,TGTGCCAGCAAGAAGAGGGTAGGGTACGAGCAGTACTTC
TRBD1,TRBV11-2,.,TRBJ2-7,12,CASSQTGLKQYF,TGTGCCAGCAGCCAGACAGGGCTGAAGCAGTACTTC
.,TRBV7-2,once,TRBJ2-4,15,CASSPGGLAKNIQYF,TGTGCCAGCAGCCCCGGCGGGCTAGCCAAAAACATTCAGTACTTC
.,TRBV13,once,TRBJ1-2,12,CASSRTDYGYTF,TGTGCCAGCAGCCGGACGGATTATGGCTACACCTTC
TRBD2,TRBV5-1,.,TRBJ2-2,17,CASSERASGGNTGELFF,TGCGCCAGCAGCGAAAGGGCTAGCGGGGGAAACACCGGGGAGCTGTTTTTT
TRBD1,TRBV6-6,.,TRBJ1-1,15,CASSKGGQGNTEAFF,TGTGCCAGCAGCAAAGGAGGACAGGGTAACACTGAAGCTTTCTTT
.,TRBV1,.,TRBJ1-2,14,CTSSGTGAHYGYTF,TGCACCAGCAGCGGGACCGGGGCCCACTATGGCTACACCTTC
.,TRBV6-1,.,TRBJ1-5,14,CASRDTGNNQPQHF,TGTGCCAGCAGGGACACAGGGAACAATCAGCCCCAGCATTTT
.,TRBV6-1,.,TRBJ2-2,13,CASSASNTGELFF,TGTGCCAGCAGTGCCAGTAACACCGGGGAGCTGTTTTTT
.,TRBV6-6,.,TRBJ1-2,16,CASSYSVRVINYGYTF,TGTGCCAGCAGTTACTCGGTCAGGGTTATTAACTATGGCTACACCTTC
TRBD1,TRBV11-2,once,TRBJ1-2,16,CASSQGQGASSYGYTF,TGTGCCAGCAGTCAAGGACAGGGGGCTTCTAGCTATGGCTACACCTTC
.,TRBV18,.,TRBJ1-5,17,CASSPTTLQGSNQPQHF,TGTGCCAGCTCACCAACTACCCTACAGGGTAGCAATCAGCCCCAGCATTTT
.,TRBV7-2,.,TRBJ2-2,11,CASSAGWELFF,TGTGCCAGCAGTGCAGGGTGGGAGCTGTTTTTT
.,TRBV2,.,TRBJ2-7,14,CASSGGSMSYEQYF,TGTGCCAGCAGTGGAGGGAGTATGTCCTACGAGCAGTACTTC
.,TRBV9,.,TRBJ2-3,16,CASSLGRGAQGDTQYF,TGTGCCAGCAGCCTTGGGAGGGGGGCCCAAGGAGATACGCAGTATTTT
.,TRBV4-3,.,TRBJ2-1,17,CASSQRSYYSSYNEQFF,TGCGCCAGCAGCCAAAGGAGTTACTACAGCTCCTACAATGAGCAGTTCTTC
TRBD1,TRBV5-1,.,TRBJ1-1,16,CASSQGGSQMNTEAFF,TGCGCCAGCAGCCAGGGGGGCAGCCAAATGAACACTGAAGCTTTCTTT
TRBD1,TRBV28,.,TRBJ1-4,20,CASSLRGQGATRVTNEKLFF,TGTGCCAGCAGTTTACGTGGACAGGGGGCGACTAGGGTAACTAATGAAAAACTGTTTTTT
TRBD2,TRBV4-1,.,TRBJ2-3,17,CASSQDLGGGAGDTQYF,TGCGCCAGCAGCCAAGATCTGGGCGGGGGGGCCGGAGATACGCAGTATTTT
.,TRBV5-4,.,TRBJ1-6,16,CATSLYLGGNNSPLHF,TGTGCCACCTCACTTTATTTGGGAGGAAATAATTCACCCCTCCACTTT
.,TRBV11-2,once,TRBJ2-7,14,CASSLAGPYGEQYF,TGTGCCAGCAGCTTAGCCGGGCCCTACGGGGAGCAGTACTTC
.,TRBV4-3,once,TRBJ2-3,13,CASSQEAGRGQYF,TGCGCCAGCAGCCAAGAGGCCGGAAGAGGGCAGTATTTT
.,TRBV6-1,.,TRBJ1-1,13,CASLQEPNTEAFF,TGTGCCAGCCTACAGGAGCCGAACACTGAAGCTTTCTTT
.,TRBV30,.,TRBJ1-1,13,CAWSGRTSLKLFF,TGTGCCTGGAGTGGGCGGACTTCTCTGAAGCTTTTCTTT
.,TRBV13,.,TRBJ1-1,15,CASSLDDEVTTEAFF,TGTGCCAGCAGCTTAGACGATGAGGTGACCACTGAAGCTTTCTTT
.,TRBV18,.,TRBJ1-3,14,CASSPGSSGNTIYF,TGTGCCAGCTCACCGGGGTCGTCCGGAAACACCATATATTTT
.,TRBV5-8,.,TRBJ1-2,13,CASSLQVFYGYTF,TGTGCCAGCAGCCTACAGGTTTTCTATGGCTACACCTTC
.,TRBV5-4,.,TRBJ2-7,14,CASSLGATTYEQYF,TGTGCCAGCAGCCTAGGGGCGACCACCTACGAGCAGTACTTC
TRBD2,TRBV6-5,.,TRBJ2-1,16,CASSSGTSGTWGEQFF,TGTGCCAGCAGTTCCGGGACTAGCGGCACTTGGGGTGAGCAGTTCTTC
TRBD2,TRBV10-3,once,TRBJ2-5,14,CAIRVLAVQETQYF,TGTGCCATCAGGGTACTAGCGGTCCAAGAGACCCAGTACTTC
TRBD2,TRBV28,.,TRBJ2-5,15,CASATSGGAWKTQYF,TGTGCCTCTGCGACTAGCGGGGGGGCCTGGAAGACCCAGTACTTC
.,TRBV5-8,.,TRBJ1-5,15,CASSLEGYSNQPQHF,TGTGCCAGCAGCTTGGAAGGTTATAGCAATCAGCCCCAGCATTTT
.,TRBV7-2,.,TRBJ2-1,15,CASSLGTSSYNEQFF,TGTGCCAGCAGCCTGGGGACCTCTTCCTACAATGAGCAGTTCTTC